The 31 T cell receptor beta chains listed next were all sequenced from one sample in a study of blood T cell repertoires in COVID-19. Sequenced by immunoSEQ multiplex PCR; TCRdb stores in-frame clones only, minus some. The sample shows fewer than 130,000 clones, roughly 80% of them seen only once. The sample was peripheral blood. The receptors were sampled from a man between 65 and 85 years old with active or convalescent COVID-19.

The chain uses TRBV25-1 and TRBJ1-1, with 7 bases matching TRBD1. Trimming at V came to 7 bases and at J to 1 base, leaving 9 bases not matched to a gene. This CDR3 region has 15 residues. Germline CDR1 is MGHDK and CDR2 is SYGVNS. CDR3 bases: TGTGCCAGCAATCAGGCGGGACAGACGAACACTGAAGCTTTCTTT. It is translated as CASNQAGQTNTEAFF.

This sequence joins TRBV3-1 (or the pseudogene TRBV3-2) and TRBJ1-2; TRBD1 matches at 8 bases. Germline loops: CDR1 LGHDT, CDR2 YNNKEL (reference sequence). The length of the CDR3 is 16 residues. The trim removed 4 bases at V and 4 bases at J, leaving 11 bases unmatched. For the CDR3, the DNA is TGTGCCAGCAGCCTCCTACTGACAGGGGAGAGCTATGGCTACACCTTC. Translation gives CASSLLLTGESYGYTF.

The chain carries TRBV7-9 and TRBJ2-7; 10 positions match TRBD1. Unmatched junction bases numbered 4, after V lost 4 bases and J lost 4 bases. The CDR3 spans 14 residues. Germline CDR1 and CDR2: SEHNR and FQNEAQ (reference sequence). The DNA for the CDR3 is TGTGCCAGCAGCTCCGGGACAGGGGTATACGAGCAGTACTTC. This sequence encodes CASSSGTGVYEQYF.

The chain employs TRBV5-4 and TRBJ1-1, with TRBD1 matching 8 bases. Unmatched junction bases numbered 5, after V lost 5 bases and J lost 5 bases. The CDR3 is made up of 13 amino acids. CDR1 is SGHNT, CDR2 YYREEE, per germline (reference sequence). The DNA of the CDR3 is TGTGCCAGCAGGCGGACAGGGCGAACTGAAGCTTTCTTT. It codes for CASRRTGRTEAFF.

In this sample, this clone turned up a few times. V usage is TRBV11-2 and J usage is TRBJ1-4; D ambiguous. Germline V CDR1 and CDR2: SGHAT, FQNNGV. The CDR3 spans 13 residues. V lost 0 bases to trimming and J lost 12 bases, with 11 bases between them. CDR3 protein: CASSLEPEEELFF. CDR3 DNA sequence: TGTGCCAGCAGCTTAGAACCGGAAGAGGAACTGTTTTTT.

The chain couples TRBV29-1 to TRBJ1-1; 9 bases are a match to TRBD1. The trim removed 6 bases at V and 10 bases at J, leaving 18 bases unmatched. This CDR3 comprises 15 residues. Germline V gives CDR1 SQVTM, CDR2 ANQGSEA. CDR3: CSVAPGQGNWRAAFF. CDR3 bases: TGCAGCGTCGCACCGGGACAGGGAAATTGGCGGGCAGCTTTCTTT.

In DNA form, the CDR3 reads TGTGCCAGCAGTTACTCGGTCAGCTACGAGCAGTACTTC. As protein: CASSYSVSYEQYF. The genes are TRBV6-5 and TRBJ2-7; the D is unclear. The V and J ends lost 0 bases and 3 bases respectively, with 6 bases between them. The CDR3 extends over 13 amino acids. Germline assignment: CDR1 MNHEY and CDR2 SVGAGI.

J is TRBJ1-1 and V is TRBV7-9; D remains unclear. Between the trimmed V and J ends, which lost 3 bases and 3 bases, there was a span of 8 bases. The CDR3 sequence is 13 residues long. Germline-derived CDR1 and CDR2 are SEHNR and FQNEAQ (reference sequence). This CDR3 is CASSLRADTEAFF. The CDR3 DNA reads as TGTGCCAGCAGCTTGCGCGCGGACACTGAAGCTTTCTTT.

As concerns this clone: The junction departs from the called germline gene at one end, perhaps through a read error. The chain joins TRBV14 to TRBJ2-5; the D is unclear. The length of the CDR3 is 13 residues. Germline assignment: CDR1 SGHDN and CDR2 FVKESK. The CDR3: CASNQNIQETQYF. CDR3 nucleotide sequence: TGTGCCAGCAACCAAAATATTCAAGAGACCCAGTACTTC.

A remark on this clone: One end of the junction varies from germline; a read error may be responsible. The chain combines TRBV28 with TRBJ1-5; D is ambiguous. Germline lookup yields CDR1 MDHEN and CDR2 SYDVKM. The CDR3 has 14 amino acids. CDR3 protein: CASSLVSSDQPQHF. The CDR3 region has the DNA TGTGCCAGCAGTTTAGTCAGTAGCGATCAGCCCCAGCATTTT. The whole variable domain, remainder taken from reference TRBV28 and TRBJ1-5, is DVKVTQSSRYLVKRTGEKVFLECVQDMDHENMFWYRQDPGLGLRLIYFSYDVKMKEKGDIPEGYSVSREKKERFSLILESASTNQTSMYLCASSLVSSDQPQHFGDGTRLSIL.

The CDR3 coding sequence is TGTGCCAGCAGCTTGGACTGGGGAGAAAATGAAAAACTGTTTTTT. Translation: CASSLDWGENEKLFF. The chain recombines TRBV5-5 with TRBJ1-4, with no clear D. The CDR3 is 15 amino acids. The germline gives CDR1 SGHKS, CDR2 YYEKEE (reference sequence). Trimming took 0 bases from V and 5 from J, leaving 11 bases between them. The variable domain in full, completed from reference TRBV5-5 and TRBJ1-4, reads DAGVTQSPTHLIKTRGQQVTLRCSPISGHKSVSWYQQVLGQGPQFIFQYYEKEERGRGNFPDRFSARQFPNYSSELNVNALLLGDSALYLCASSLDWGENEKLFFGSGTQLSVL.

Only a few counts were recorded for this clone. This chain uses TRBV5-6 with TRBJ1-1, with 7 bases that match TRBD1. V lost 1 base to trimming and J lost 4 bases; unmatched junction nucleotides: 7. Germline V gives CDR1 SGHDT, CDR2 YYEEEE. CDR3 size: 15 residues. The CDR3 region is CASSLKGQGGTEAFF. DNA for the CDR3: TGTGCCAGCAGCTTGAAAGGGCAGGGGGGCACTGAAGCTTTCTTT.

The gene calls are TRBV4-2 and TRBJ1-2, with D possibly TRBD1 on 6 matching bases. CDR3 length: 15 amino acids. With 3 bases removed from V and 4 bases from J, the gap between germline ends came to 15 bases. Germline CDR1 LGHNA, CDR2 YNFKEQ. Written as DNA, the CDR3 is TGTGCCAGCAGCCAGGCAGAGGGGACAACCTATGGCTACACCTTC. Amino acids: CASSQAEGTTYGYTF.

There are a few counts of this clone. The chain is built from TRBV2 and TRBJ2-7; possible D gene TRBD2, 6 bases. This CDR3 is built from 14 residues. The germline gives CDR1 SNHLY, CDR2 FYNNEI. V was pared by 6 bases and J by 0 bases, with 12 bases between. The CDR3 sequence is CASRETSNSYEQYF. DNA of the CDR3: TGTGCCAGCAGAGAGACTAGTAACTCCTACGAGCAGTACTTC.

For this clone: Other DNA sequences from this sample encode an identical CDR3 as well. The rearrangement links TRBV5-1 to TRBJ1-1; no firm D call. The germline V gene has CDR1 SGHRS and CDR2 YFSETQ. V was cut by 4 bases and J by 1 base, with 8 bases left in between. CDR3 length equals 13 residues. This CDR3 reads CASSPTGNTEAFF. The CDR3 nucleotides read TGCGCCAGCAGCCCGACGGGGAACACTGAAGCTTTCTTT.

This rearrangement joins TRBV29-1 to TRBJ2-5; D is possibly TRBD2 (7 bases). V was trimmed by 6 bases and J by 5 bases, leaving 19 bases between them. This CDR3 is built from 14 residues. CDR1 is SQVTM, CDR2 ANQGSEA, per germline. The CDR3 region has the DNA TGCAGCGTCACGGAGGGGGGGCGCTTTGAGACCCAGTACTTC. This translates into CSVTEGGRFETQYF.

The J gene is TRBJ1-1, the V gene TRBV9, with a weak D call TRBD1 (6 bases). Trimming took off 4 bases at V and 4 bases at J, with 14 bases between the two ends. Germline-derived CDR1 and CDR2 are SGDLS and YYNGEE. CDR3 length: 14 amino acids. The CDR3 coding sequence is TGTGCCAGCAGCTCCAACAGGGTCGGCACTGAAGCTTTCTTT. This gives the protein CASSSNRVGTEAFF.

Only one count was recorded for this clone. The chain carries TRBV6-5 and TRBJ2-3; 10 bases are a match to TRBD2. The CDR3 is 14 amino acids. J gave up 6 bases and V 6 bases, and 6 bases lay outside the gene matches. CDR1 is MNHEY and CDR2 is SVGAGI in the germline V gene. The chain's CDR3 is CASRDSGRPDTQYF. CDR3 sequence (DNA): TGTGCCAGCAGGGATAGCGGGAGGCCCGATACGCAGTATTTT.

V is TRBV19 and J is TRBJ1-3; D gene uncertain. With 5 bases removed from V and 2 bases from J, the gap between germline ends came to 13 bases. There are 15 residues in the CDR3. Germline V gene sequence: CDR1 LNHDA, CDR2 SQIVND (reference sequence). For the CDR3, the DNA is TGTGCCAGTAGTTTGGGCGAAGCAACTGGAAACACCATATATTTT. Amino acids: CASSLGEATGNTIYF. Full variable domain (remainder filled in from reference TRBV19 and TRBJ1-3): DGGITQSPKYLFRKEGQNVTLSCEQNLNHDAMYWYRQDPGQGLRLIYYSQIVNDFQKGDIAEGYSVSREKKESFPLTVTSAQKNPTAFYLCASSLGEATGNTIYFGEGSWLTVV.

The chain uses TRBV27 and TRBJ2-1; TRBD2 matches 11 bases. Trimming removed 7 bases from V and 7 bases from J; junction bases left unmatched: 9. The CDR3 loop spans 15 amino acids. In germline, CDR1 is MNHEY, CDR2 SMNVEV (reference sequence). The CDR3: CASISLAGAKNEQFF. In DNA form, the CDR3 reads TGTGCCAGCATTTCACTAGCGGGAGCTAAGAATGAGCAGTTCTTC.

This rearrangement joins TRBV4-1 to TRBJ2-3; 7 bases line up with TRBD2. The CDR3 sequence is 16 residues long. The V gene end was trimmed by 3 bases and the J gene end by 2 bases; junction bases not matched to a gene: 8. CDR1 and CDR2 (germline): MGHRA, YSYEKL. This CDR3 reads CASSHGMGRDTDTQYF. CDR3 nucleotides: TGCGCCAGCAGCCATGGGATGGGGAGGGACACAGATACGCAGTATTTT.

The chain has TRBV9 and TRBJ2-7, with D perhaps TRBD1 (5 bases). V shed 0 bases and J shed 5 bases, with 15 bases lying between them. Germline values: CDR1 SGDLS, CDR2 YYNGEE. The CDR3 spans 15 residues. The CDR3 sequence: CASSVEGLPNDEQYF. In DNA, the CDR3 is TGTGCCAGCAGCGTAGAGGGGCTCCCTAACGACGAGCAGTACTTC.

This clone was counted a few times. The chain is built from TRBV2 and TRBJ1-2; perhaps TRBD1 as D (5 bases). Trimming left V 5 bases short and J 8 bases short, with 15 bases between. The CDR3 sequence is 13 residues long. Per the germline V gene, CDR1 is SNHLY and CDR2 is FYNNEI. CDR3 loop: CASSRQGGEGYTF. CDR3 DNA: TGTGCCAGCAGTCGGCAGGGAGGGGAGGGCTACACCTTC.

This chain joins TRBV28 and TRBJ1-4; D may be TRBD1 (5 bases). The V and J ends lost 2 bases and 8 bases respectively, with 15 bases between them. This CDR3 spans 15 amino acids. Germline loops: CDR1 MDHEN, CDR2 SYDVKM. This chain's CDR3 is CASSLNSRGNEKLFF. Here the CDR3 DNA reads TGTGCCAGCAGTTTAAATTCTAGGGGTAACGAAAAACTGTTTTTT.

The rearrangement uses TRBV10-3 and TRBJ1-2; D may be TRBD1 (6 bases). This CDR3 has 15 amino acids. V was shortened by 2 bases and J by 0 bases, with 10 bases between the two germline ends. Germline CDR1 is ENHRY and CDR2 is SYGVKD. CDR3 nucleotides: TGTGCCATCAGTGAGCTCACAGGGTCTAACTATGGCTACACCTTC. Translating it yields CAISELTGSNYGYTF.

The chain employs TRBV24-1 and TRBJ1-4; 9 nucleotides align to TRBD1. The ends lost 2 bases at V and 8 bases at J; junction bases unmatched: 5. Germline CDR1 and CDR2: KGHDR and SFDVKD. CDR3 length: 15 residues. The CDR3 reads CATSDSGQGSEKLFF. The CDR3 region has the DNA TGTGCCACCAGTGATTCGGGACAGGGCTCGGAAAAACTGTTTTTT.

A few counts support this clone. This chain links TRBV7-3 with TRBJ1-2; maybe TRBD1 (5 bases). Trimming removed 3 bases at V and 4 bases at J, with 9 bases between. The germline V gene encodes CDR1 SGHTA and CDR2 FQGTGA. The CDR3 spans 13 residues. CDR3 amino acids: CASSLHQGYGYTF. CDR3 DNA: TGTGCCAGCAGCTTGCACCAGGGCTATGGCTACACCTTC.

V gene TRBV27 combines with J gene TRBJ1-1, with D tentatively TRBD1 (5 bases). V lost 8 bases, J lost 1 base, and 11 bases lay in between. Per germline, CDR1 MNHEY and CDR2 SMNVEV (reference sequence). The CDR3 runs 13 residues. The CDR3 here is CASGRGWNTEAFF. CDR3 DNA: TGTGCCAGCGGGAGGGGTTGGAACACTGAAGCTTTCTTT.

The CDR3 bases are TGTGCCAGCAGTGAAGTGGGTAGCGGGGGGAAGACCCAGTACTTC. Translation: CASSEVGSGGKTQYF. V and J are TRBV2 and TRBJ2-5; TRBD2 agrees at 10 bases. After removal of 1 base from V and 6 bases from J, the junction contained 5 bases not matched to a gene. Germline lookup yields CDR1 SNHLY and CDR2 FYNNEI. The CDR3 totals 15 residues.

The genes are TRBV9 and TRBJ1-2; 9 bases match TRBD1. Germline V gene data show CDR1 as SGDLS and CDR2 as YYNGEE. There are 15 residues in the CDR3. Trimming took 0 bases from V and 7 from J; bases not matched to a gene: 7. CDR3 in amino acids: CASSVATGGAFGYTF. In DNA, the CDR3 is TGTGCCAGCAGCGTAGCTACAGGGGGCGCGTTTGGCTACACCTTC.

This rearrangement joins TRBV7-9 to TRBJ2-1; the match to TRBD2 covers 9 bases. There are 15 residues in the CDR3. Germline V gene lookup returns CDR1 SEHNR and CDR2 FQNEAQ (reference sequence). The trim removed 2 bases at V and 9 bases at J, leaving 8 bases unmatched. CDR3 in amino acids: CASSLLGGRACEQFF. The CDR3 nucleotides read TGTGCCAGCAGCTTACTAGGCGGGAGGGCTTGTGAGCAGTTCTTC. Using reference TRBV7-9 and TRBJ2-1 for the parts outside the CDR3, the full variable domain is DTGVSQNPRHKITKRGQNVTFRCDPISEHNRLYWYRQTLGQGPEFLTYFQNEAQLEKSRLLSDRFSAERPKGSFSTLEIQRTEQGDSAMYLCASSLLGGRACEQFFGPGTRLTVL.